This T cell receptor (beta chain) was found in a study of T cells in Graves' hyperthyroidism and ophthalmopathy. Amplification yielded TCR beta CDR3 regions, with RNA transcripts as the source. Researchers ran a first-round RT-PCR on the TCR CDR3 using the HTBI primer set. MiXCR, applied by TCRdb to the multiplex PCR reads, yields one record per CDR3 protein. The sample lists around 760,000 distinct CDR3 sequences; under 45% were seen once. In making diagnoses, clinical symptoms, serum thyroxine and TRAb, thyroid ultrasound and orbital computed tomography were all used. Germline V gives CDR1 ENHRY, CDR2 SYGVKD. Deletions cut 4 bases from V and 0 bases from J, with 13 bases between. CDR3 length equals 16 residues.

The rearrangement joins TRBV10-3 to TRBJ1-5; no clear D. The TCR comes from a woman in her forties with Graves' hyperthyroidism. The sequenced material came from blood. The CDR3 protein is CAISALRGGSNQPQHF. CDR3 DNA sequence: TGTGCCATCAGTGCGCTTCGAGGTGGTAGCAATCAGCCCCAGCATTTT.